The entry below gives a single T cell receptor (beta chain) sequence along with its context. This CDR3 contains 14 residues. Between the trimmed V and J ends, which lost 3 bases and 4 bases, there was a span of 13 bases. Germline assignment: CDR1 SGDLS and CDR2 YYNGEE. The method was immunoSEQ multiplex PCR; TCRdb's version includes in-frame clones alone and lacks a portion of them. The sample contains 79,000 or so clones, around nine tenths of which appear only once. This sample stems from a study of technical replicates of blood from a few donors. The source material was T cells isolated from PBMCs. The receptor's source is a human donor in good health. The chain has TRBV9 and TRBJ1-2; no firm D call. The CDR3 DNA is TGTGCCAGCAGCGCCGATCCTCAGGTCTATGGCTACACCTTC. It yields the protein CASSADPQVYGYTF.